This T cell receptor beta chain was identified during a study of blood T cell repertoires in COVID-19. Overall study: The United States, Italy and Spain provided the acute and convalescent COVID-19 samples. Sample material is recorded as cDNA or gDNA derived from T cells, B-cell-depleted T cells, or PBMCs.

Per the original data handling: Estimated nucleated cell counts came from reference gene primer amplification. Only in-frame clones appear in the TCRdb table, and some are missing; sequencing was by immunoSEQ multiplex PCR. V, J and clone size reflect that table, while D and trimming were determined from the DNA. The data contain some 200,000 clones, roughly 86% of them singletons. The ends were cut back, 6 bases at V and 4 bases at J, with 16 bases in the middle. Germline-derived CDR1 and CDR2 are SGHRS and YFSETQ. CDR3 length: 15 residues. The chain recombines TRBV5-1 with TRBJ2-2; D call uncertain. The source of this sequence is an elderly woman in a cohort sampled during active or convalescent COVID-19. The source material was peripheral blood. CDR3 coding DNA: TGCGCCAGCAACCCCTCGGCAGGTGGCACCGGGGAGCTGTTTTTT. This gives the protein CASNPSAGGTGELFF.